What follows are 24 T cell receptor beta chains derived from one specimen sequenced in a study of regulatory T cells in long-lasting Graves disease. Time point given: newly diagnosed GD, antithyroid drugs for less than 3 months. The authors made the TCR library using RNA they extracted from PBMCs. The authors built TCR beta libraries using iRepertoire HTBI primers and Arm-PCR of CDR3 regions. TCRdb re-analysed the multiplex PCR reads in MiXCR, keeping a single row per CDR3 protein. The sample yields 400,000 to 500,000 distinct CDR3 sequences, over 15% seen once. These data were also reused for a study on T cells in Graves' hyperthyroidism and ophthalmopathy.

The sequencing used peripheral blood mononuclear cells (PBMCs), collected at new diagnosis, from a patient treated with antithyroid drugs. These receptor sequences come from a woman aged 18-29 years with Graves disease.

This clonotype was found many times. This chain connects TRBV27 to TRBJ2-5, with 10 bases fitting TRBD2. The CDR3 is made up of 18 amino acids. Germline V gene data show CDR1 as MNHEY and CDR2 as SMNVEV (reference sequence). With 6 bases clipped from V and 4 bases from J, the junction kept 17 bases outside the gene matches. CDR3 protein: CASSRIPHFLAGVETQYF. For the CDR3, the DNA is TGTGCCAGCAGCCGTATCCCCCACTTTCTAGCGGGAGTAGAGACCCAGTACTTC.

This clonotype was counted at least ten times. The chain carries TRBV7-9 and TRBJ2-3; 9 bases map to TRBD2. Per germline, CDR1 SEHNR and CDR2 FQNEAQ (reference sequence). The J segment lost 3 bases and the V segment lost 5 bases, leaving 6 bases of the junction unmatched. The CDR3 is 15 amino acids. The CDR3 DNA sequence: TGTGCCAGCAGCATTAGCGGGAGTCGTACAGATACGCAGTATTTT. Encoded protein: CASSISGSRTDTQYF.

The CDR3 reads CSASRAAIRYGSEQFF. The CDR3 region has the DNA TGCAGTGCTTCCAGGGCAGCTATTCGCTATGGGAGTGAGCAGTTCTTC. J is TRBJ2-1 and V is TRBV20-1; D assignment may be TRBD1 or TRBD2 (5 bases each). From germline, CDR1 is DFQATT and CDR2 SNEGSKA (reference sequence). The CDR3 has 16 amino acids. V was cut by 5 bases and J by 9 bases, with 26 bases left in between.

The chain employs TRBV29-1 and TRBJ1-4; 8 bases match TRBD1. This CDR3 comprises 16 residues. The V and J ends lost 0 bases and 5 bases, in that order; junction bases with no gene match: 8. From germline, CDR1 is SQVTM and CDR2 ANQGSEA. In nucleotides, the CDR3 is TGCAGCGTTGAAGACCTTAGGGACAGGAGGAATGAAAAACTGTTTTTT. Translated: CSVEDLRDRRNEKLFF.

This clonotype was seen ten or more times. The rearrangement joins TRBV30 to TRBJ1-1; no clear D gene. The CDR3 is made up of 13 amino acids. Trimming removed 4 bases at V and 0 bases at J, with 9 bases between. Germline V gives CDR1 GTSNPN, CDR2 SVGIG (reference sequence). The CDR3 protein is CAWMGEMNTEAFF. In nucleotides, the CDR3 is TGTGCCTGGATGGGAGAGATGAACACTGAAGCTTTCTTT. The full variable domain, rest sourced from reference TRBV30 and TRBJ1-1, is SQTIHQWPATLVQPVGSPLSLECTVEGTSNPNLYWYRQAAGRGLQLLFYSVGIGQISSEVPQNLSASRPQDRQFILSSKKLLLSDSGFYLCAWMGEMNTEAFFGQGTRLTVV.

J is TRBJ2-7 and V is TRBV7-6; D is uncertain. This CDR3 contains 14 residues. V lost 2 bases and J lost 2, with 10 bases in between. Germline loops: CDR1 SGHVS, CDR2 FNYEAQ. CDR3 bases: TGTGCCAGCAGCTTATGGGGAAGGCCCTACGAGCAGTACTTC. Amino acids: CASSLWGRPYEQYF.

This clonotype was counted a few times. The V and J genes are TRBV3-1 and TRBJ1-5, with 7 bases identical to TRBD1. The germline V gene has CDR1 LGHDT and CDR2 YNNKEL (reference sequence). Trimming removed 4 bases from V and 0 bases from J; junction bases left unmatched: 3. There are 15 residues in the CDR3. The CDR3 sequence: CASSPTGNSNQPQHF. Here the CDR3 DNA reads TGTGCCAGCAGCCCGACAGGGAATAGCAATCAGCCCCAGCATTTT.

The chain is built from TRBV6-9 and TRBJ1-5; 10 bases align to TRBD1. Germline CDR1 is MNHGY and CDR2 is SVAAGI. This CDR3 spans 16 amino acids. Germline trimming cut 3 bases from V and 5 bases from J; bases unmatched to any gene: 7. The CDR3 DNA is TGTGCCAGCAGTTACCCGACGACAGGGGGCGATCAGCCCCAGCATTTT. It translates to CASSYPTTGGDQPQHF.

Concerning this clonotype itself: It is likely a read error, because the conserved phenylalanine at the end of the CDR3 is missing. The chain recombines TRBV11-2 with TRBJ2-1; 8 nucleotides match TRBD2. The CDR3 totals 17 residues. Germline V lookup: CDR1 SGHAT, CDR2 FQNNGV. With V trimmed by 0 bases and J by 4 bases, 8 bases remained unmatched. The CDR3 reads CASSLDLSGISYNEQFL. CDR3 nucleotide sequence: TGTGCCAGCAGCTTAGACCTTAGCGGGATATCATACAATGAGCAGTTCCTC.

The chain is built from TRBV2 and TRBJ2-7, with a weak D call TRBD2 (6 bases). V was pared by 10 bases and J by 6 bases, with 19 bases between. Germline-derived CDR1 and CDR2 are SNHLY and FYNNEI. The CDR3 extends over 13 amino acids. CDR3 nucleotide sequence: TGTGCCACTTCGGGACTCCCACTAGGCGAGCAGTACTTC. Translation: CATSGLPLGEQYF.

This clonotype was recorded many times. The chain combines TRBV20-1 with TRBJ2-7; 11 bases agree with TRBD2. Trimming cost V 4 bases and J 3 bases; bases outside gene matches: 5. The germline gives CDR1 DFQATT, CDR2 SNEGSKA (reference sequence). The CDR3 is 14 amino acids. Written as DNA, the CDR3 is TGCAGTGCTACGGTAGGGACTAGCGGCTACGAGCAGTACTTC. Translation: CSATVGTSGYEQYF.

The CDR3 DNA is TGTGCCAGCAGCCAAGTAAGCACAGATACGCAGTATTTT. This gives the protein CASSQVSTDTQYF. The rearrangement joins TRBV3-1 to TRBJ2-3, with D unresolved. V was pared by 1 base and J by 0 bases, with 2 bases between. The germline V gene has CDR1 LGHDT and CDR2 YNNKEL (reference sequence). The CDR3 sequence is 13 residues long.

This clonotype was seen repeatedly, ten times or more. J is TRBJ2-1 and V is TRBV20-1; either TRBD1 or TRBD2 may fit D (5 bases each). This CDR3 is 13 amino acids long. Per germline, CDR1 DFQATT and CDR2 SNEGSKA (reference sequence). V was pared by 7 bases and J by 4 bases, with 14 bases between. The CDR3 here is CSVIRDRYNEQFF. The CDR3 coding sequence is TGCAGTGTCATCCGGGACCGGTACAATGAGCAGTTCTTC.

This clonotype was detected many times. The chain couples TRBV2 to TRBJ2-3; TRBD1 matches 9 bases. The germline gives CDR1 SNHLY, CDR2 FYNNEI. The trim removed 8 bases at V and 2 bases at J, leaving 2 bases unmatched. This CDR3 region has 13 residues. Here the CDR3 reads CASHRGPTDTQYF. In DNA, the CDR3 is TGTGCCAGCCACAGGGGGCCCACAGATACGCAGTATTTT.

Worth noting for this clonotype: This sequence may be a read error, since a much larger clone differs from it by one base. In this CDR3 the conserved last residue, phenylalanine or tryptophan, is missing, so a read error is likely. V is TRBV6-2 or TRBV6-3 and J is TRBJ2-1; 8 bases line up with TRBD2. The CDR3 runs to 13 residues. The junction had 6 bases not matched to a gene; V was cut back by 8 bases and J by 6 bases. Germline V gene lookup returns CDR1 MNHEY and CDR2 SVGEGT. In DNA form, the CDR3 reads TGTGCCAGCGGCCAGCGGGAGATCAATGAGCAGTTCCTC. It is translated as CASGQREINEQFL.

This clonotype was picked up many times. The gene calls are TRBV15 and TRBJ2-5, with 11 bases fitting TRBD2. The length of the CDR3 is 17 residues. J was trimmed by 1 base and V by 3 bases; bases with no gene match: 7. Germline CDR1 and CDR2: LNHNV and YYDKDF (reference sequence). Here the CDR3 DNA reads TGTGCCACCAGCAGGGGAACTAGCGGGAGCCTCCAAGAGACCCAGTACTTC. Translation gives CATSRGTSGSLQETQYF. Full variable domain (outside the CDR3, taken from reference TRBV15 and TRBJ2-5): DAMVIQNPRYQVTQFGKPVTLSCSQTLNHNVMYWYQQKSSQAPKLLFHYYDKDFNNEADTPDNFQSRRPNTSFCFLDIRSPGLGDTAMYLCATSRGTSGSLQETQYFGPGTRLLVL.

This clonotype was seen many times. In nucleotides, the CDR3 is TGTGCCAGCAGCAATAGCGGGGGAACTGGAAACACCATATATTTT. It translates to CASSNSGGTGNTIYF. V is TRBV7-2 and J is TRBJ1-3, with a weak D call TRBD1 (5 bases). Germline-derived CDR1 and CDR2 are SGHTA and FQGNSA. V shed 5 bases and J shed 2 bases, with 13 bases lying between them. The CDR3 runs to 15 residues.

The CDR3 nucleotides read TGCGCCAGCAGCTTGGGCGGAAGCAGGGACATTCAGTACTTC. Its protein is CASSLGGSRDIQYF. The V gene is TRBV5-1, the J gene TRBJ2-4; tentatively, D is TRBD1 (5 bases). Between the trimmed V and J ends, which lost 0 bases and 8 bases, there was a span of 12 bases. The length of the CDR3 is 14 residues. Germline V CDR1 and CDR2: SGHRS, YFSETQ. Drawing the rest from reference TRBV5-1 and TRBJ2-4, the complete variable domain is KAGVTQTPRYLIKTRGQQVTLSCSPISGHRSVSWYQQTPGQGLQFLFEYFSETQRNKGNFPGRFSGRQFSNSRSEMNVSTLELGDSALYLCASSLGGSRDIQYFGAGTRLSVL.

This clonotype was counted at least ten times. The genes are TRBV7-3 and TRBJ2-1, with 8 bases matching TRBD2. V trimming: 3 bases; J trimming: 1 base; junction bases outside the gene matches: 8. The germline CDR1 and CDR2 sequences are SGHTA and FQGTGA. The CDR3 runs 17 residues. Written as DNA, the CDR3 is TGTGCCAGCAGCTTCAAAGCGGGAGCACTGTCCTACAATGAGCAGTTCTTC. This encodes CASSFKAGALSYNEQFF. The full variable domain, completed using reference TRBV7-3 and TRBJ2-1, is GAGVSQTPSNKVTEKGKYVELRCDPISGHTALYWYRQSLGQGPEFLIYFQGTGAADDSGLPNDRFFAVRPEGSVSTLKIQRTERGDSAVYLCASSFKAGALSYNEQFFGPGTRLTVL.

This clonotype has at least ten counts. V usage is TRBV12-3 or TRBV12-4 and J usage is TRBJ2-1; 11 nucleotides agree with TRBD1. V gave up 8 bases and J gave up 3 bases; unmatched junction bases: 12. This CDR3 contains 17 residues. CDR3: CASGQIGTGGFYNEQFF. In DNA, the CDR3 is TGTGCCAGCGGACAGATTGGGACAGGGGGTTTCTACAATGAGCAGTTCTTC.

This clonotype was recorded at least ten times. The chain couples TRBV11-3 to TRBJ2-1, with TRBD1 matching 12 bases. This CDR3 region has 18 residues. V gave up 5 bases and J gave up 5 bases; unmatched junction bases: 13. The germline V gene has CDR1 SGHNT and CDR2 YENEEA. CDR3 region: CASSHRRPGQGANNEQFF. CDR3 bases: TGTGCCAGCAGCCATCGCAGGCCGGGACAGGGGGCAAACAATGAGCAGTTCTTC.

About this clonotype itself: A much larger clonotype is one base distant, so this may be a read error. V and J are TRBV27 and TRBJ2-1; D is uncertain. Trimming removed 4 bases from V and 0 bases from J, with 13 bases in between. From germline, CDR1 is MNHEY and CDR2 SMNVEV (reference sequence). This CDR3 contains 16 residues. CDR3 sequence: CASSSRSRSSYNEQFF. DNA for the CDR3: TGTGCCAGCAGTTCGAGGAGCAGGAGCTCCTACAATGAGCAGTTCTTC.

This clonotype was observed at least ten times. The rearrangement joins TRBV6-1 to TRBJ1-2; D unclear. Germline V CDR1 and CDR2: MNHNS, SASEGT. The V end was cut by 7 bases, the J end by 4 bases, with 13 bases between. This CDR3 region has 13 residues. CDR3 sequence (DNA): TGTGCCAGCACCGTCATCCGAAGCTATGGCTACACCTTC. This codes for CASTVIRSYGYTF.

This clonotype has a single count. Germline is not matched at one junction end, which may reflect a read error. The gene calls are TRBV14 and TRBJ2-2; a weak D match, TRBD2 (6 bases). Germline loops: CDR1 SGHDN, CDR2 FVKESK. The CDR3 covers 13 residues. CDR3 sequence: CASSDIPPRELLF. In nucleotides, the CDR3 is TGTGCCAGCAGCGATATCCCTCCCCGGGAGCTGCTTTTT.